This T cell receptor beta chain was sequenced during a study of T cells in Graves' hyperthyroidism and ophthalmopathy. The diagnoses drew upon clinical symptoms, serum thyroxine and TRAb, thyroid ultrasound and orbital computed tomography. The PBMCs were taken from about 10 ml of fresh peripheral blood. Turning to this clonotype: Its antigen is currently unknown.

Unmatched junction bases numbered 12, after V lost 3 bases and J lost 6 bases. Germline values: CDR1 SNHLY, CDR2 FYNNEI. CDR3 length: 18 amino acids. Study observations and caveats: With a median lead of roughly 6.8 months before onset, the model predicted ophthalmopathy. The majority of expanded thyroid clonotypes above 0.001 also appeared in blood.

RNA transcripts served as the template for amplifying TCR beta CDR3 regions. The TCR CDR3 first-round RT-PCR relied on the HTBI primer set. TCRdb reprocessed the multiplex PCR reads with MiXCR, giving one entry per CDR3 protein. The sample shows 75,000 to 100,000 distinct CDR3 sequences, around 50% of them seen only once. Input material: blood. This rearrangement joins TRBV2 to TRBJ2-5; 14 bases are a match to TRBD2. This receptor was identified in a woman aged 40 to 49 with Graves' hyperthyroidism. CDR3 coding DNA: TGTGCCAGCAGTGATGATGGACTAGCGGGGGGAGCCAAGAAGACCCAGTACTTC. It encodes CASSDDGLAGGAKKTQYF.